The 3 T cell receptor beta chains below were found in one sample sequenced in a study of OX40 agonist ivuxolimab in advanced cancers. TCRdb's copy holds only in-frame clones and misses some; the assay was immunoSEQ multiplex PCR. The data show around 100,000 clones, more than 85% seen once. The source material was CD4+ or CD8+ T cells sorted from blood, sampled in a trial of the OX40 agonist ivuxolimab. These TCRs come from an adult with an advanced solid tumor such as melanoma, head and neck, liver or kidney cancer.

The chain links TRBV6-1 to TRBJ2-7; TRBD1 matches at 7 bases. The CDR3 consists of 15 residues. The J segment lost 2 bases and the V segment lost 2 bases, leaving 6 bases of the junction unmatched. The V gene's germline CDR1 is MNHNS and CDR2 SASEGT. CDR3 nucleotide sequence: TGTGCCAGCAGTGAACTTCGGGACAGTCCCTACGAGCAGTACTTC. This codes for CASSELRDSPYEQYF.

CDR3 protein: CASSPARGYRSTEAFF. The CDR3 region has the DNA TGTGCCAGCAGTCCGGCCCGGGGGTATAGGAGCACTGAAGCTTTCTTT. The rearrangement links TRBV28 to TRBJ1-1, with D maybe TRBD1 (5 bases). CDR3 size: 16 residues. V lost 5 bases and J lost 4, with 20 bases in between. CDR1 MDHEN and CDR2 SYDVKM come from the germline V gene. Complete variable domain (other parts from reference TRBV28 and TRBJ1-1): DVKVTQSSRYLVKRTGEKVFLECVQDMDHENMFWYRQDPGLGLRLIYFSYDVKMKEKGDIPEGYSVSREKKERFSLILESASTNQTSMYLCASSPARGYRSTEAFFGQGTRLTVV.

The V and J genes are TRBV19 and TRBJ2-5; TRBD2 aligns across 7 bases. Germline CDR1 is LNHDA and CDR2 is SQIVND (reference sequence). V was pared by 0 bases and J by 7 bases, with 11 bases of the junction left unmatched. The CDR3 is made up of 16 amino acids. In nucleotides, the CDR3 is TGTGCCAGTAGTATAGAATTACCGGGAGGTCCGGGGACCCAGTACTTC. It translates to CASSIELPGGPGTQYF.